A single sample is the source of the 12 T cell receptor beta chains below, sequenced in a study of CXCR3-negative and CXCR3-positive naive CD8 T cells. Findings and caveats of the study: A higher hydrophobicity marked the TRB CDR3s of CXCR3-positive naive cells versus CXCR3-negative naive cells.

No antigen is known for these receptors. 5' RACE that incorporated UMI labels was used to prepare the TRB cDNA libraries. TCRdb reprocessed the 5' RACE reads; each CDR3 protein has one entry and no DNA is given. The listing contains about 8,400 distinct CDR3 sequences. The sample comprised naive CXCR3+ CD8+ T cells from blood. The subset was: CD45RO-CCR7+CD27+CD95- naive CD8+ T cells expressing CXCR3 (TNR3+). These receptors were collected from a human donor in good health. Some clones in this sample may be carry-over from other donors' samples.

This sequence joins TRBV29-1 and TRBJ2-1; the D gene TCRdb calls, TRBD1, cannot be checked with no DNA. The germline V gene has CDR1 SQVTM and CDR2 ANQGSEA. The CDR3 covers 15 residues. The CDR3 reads CSVSGLEGPYNEQFF.

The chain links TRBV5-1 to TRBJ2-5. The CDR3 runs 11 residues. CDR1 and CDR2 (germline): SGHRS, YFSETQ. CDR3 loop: CASRLKETQYF.

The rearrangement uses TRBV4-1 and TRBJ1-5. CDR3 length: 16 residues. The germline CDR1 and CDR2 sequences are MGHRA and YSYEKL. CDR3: CASSQYPAGRNQPQHF.

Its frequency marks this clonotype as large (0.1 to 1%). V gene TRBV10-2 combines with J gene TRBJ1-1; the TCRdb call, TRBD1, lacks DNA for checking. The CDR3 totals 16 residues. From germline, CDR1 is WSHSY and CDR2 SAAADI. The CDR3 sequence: CASSEGAGEMNTEAFF.

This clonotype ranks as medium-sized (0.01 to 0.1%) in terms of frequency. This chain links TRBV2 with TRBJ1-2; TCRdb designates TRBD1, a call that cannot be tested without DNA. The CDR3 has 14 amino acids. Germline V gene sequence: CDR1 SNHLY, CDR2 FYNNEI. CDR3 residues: CASGKQGDNYGYTF. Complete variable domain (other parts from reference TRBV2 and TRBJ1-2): EPEVTQTPSHQVTQMGQEVILRCVPISNHLYFYWYRQILGQKVEFLVSFYNNEISEKSEIFDDQFSVERPDGSNFTLKIRSTKLEDSAMYFCASGKQGDNYGYTFGSGTRLTVV.

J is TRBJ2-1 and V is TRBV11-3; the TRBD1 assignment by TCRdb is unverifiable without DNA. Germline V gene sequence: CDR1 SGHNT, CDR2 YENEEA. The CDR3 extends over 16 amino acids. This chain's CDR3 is CASSTRRQGSYNDQFF.

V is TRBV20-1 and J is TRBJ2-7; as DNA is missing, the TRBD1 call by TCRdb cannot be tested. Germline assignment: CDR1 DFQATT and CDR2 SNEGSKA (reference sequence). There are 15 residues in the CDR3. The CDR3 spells CSARLLGTGSSEQYF.

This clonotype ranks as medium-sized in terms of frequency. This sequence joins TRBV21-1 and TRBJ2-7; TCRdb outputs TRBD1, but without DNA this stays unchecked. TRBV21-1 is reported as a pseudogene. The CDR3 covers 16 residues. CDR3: CASSPLRGGVSDEQYF.

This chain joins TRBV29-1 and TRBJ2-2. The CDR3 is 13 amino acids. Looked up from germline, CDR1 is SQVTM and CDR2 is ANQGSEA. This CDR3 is CSPQDANTGELFF.

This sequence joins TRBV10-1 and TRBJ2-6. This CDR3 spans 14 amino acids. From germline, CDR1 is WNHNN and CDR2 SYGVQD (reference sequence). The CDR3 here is CARTRGTGANVLTF.

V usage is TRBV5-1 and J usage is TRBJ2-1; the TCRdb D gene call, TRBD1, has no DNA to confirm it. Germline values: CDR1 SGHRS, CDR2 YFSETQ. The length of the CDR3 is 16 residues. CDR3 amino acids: CASSLAVGRGDNEQFF.

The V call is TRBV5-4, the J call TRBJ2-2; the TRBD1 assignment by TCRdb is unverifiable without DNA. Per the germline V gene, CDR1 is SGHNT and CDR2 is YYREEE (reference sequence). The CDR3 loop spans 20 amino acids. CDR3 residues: CASSPGLGRPGPKNTGELFF.